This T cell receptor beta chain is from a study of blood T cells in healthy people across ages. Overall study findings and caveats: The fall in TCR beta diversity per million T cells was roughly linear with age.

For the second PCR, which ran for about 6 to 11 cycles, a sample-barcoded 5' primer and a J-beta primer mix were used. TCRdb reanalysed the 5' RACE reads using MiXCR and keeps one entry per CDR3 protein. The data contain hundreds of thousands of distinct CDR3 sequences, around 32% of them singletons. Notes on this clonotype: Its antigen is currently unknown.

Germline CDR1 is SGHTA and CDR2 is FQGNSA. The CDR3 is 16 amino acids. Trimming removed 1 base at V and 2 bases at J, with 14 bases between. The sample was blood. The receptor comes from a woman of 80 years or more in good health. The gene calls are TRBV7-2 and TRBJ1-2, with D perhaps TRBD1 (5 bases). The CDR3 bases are TGTGCCAGCAGCTTAGTCGGGGGGGACGGAAACTATGGCTACACCTTC. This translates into CASSLVGGDGNYGYTF.